In this sample, the clone carrying this T cell receptor (beta chain) turned up a few times. Its antigen is undetermined. The CDR3 runs to 13 residues. Germline V CDR1 and CDR2: DFQATT, SNEGSKA (reference sequence). With 0 bases removed from V and 7 bases from J, the gap between germline ends came to 10 bases. TCRdb re-derived calls from the 5' RACE reads in MiXCR, one entry per CDR3 protein. The sample holds more than 650,000 distinct CDR3 sequences, 5.5% to 6.5% seen once. The sample comes from a study of identical twins. General study findings and limits: The more abundant beta clonotypes in cord blood had fewer insertions, and memory repertoires did not show this.

The chain recombines TRBV20-1 with TRBJ1-5, with D possibly TRBD1 on 6 matching bases. The sequenced sample consisted of naive T cells sorted from blood. This TCR derives from a man aged 18 to 29 in good health. The CDR3 DNA reads as TGCAGTGCTAGAGATCGCGGGGGCCAGCCCCAGCATTTT. Translated: CSARDRGGQPQHF.